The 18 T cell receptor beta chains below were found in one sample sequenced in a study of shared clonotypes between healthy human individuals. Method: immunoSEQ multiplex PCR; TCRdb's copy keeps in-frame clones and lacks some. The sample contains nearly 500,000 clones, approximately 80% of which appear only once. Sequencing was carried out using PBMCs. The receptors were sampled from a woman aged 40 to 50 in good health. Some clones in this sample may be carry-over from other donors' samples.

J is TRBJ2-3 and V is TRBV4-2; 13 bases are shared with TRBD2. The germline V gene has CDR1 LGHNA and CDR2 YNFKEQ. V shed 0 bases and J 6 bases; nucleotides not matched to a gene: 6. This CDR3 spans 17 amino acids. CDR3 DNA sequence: TGTGCCAGCAGCCAAGATAGGACTAGCGGGAGTCTTGATACGCAGTATTTT. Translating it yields CASSQDRTSGSLDTQYF.

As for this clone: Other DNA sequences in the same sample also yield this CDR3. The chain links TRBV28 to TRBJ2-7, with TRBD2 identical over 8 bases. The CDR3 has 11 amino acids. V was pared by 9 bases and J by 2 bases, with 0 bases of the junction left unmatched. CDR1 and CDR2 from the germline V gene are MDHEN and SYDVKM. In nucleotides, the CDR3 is TGTGCCAGTAGCGGGACCTACGAGCAGTACTTC. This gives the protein CASSGTYEQYF.

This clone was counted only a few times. The CDR3, as DNA: TGTGCCAGCAGTTCCCCGGGGATGGGAGAAGCTTTCTTT. It specifies CASSSPGMGEAFF. This chain joins TRBV28 and TRBJ1-1; D not resolved. V was clipped by 4 bases and J by 8 bases, with 14 bases between them. The CDR3 loop spans 13 amino acids. CDR1 and CDR2 (germline): MDHEN, SYDVKM.

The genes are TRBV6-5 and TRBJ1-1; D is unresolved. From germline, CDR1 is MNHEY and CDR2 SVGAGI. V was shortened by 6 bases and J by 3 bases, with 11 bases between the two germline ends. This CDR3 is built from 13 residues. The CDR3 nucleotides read TGTGCCAGCAGGACGGGTCCCCACACTGAAGCTTTCTTT. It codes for CASRTGPHTEAFF.

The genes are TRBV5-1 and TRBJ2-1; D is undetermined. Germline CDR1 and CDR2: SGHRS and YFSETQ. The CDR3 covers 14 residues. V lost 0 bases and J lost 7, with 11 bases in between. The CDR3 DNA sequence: TGCGCCAGCAGCTTGGGATATAGAGAGAATGAGCAGTTCTTC. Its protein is CASSLGYRENEQFF.

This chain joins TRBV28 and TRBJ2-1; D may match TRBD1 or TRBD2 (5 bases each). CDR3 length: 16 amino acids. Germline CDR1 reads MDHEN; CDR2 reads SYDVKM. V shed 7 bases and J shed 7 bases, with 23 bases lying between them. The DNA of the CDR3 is TGTGCCAGCAATCGGGACCTTTGGGGACCATATAATGAGCAGTTCTTC. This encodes CASNRDLWGPYNEQFF. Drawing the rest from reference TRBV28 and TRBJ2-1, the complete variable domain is DVKVTQSSRYLVKRTGEKVFLECVQDMDHENMFWYRQDPGLGLRLIYFSYDVKMKEKGDIPEGYSVSREKKERFSLILESASTNQTSMYLCASNRDLWGPYNEQFFGPGTRLTVL.

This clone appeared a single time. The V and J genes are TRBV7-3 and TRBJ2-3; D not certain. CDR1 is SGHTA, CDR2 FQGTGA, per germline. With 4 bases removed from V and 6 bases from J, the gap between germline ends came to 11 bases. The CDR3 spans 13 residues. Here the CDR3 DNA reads TGTGCCAGCAGCTCCGGGTGGGGTGATACGCAGTATTTT. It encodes CASSSGWGDTQYF.

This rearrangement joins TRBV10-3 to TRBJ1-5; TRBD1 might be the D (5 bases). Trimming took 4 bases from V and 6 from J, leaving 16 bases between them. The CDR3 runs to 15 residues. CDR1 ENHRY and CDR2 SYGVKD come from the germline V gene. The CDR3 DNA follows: TGTGCCATCAGTGCCTCGAGGGGTTTGGGTCAGCCCCAGCATTTT. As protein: CAISASRGLGQPQHF.

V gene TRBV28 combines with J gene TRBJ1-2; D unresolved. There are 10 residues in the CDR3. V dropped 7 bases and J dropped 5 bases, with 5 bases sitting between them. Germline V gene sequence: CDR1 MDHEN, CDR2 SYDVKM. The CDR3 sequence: CASTRYGYTF. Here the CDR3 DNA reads TGTGCCAGCACCCGATATGGCTACACCTTC.

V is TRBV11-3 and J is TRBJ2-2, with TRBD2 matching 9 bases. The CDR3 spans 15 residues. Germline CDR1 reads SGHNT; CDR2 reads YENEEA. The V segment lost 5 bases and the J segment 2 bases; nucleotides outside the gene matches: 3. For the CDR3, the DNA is TGTGCCAGCAGCCGAGCGGGGGGCAACACCGGGGAGCTGTTTTTT. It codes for CASSRAGGNTGELFF.

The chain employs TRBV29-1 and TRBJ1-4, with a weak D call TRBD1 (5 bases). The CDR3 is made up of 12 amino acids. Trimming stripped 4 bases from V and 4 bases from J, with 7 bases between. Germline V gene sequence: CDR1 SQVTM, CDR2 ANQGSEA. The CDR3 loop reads CSVAQDNEKLFF. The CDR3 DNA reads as TGCAGCGTTGCACAGGATAATGAAAAACTGTTTTTT.

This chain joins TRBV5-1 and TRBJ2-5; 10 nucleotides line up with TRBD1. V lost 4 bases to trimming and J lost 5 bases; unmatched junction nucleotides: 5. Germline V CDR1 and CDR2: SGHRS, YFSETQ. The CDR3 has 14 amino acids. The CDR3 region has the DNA TGCGCCAGCAGCACCGGGACAGGGGTTGAGACCCAGTACTTC. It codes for CASSTGTGVETQYF.

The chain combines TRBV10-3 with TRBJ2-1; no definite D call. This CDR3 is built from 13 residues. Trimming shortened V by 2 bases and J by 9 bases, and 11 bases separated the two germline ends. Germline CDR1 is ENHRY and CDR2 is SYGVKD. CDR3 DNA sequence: TGTGCCATCAGTGAGGGGCTAGGAAGTGAGCAGTTCTTC. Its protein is CAISEGLGSEQFF.

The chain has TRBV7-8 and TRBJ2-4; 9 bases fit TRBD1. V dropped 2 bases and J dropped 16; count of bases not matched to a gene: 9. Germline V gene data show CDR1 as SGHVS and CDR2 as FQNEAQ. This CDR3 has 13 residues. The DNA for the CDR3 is TGTGCCAGCAGCTTACCGGACAGGGGTCAGCCCTACTTC. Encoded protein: CASSLPDRGQPYF. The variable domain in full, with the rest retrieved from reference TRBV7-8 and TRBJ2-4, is GAGVSQSPRYKVAKRGQDVALRCDPISGHVSLFWYQQALGQGPEFLTYFQNEAQLDKSGLPSDRFFAERPEGSVSTLKIQRTQQEDSAVYLCASSLPDRGQPYFGAGTRLSVL.

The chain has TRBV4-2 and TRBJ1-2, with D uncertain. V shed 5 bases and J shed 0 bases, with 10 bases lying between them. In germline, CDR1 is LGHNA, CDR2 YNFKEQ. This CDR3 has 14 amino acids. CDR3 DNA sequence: TGTGCCAGCAGCTTAGCAGCCTCTAACTATGGCTACACCTTC. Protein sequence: CASSLAASNYGYTF.

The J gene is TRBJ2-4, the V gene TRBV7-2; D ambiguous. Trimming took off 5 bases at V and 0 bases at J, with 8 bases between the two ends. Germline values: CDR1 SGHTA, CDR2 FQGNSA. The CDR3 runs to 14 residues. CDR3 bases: TGTGCCAGCAGCCCCGGATTAGCCAAAAACATTCAGTACTTC. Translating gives CASSPGLAKNIQYF.

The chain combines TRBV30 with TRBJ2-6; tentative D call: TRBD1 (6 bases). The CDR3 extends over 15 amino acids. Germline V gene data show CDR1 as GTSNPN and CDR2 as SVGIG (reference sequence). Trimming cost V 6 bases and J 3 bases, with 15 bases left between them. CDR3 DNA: TGTGCCTGTGGAGGACAGTTGGGTGGGGCCAACGTCCTGACTTTC. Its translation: CACGGQLGGANVLTF.

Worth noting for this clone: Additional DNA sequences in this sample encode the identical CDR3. CDR3 sequence (DNA): TGTGCCAGCTCAACGGGACTAGCGGGTTACAATGAGCAGTTCTTC. This encodes CASSTGLAGYNEQFF. The chain employs TRBV18 and TRBJ2-1; 12 bases line up with TRBD2. CDR3 length equals 15 residues. V was pared by 5 bases and J by 4 bases, with 3 bases of the junction left unmatched. Germline CDR1 and CDR2: KGHSH and LQKENI.